This entry lists 25 T cell receptor beta chains sequenced from one sample in a study of T cell responses to AZD1222 COVID-19 vaccine. TCRdb's table, derived via immunoSEQ multiplex PCR, lists solely in-frame clones and lacks some. Among roughly 150,000 clones, more than 85% were seen once, and the ten largest hold more than 6.5%. Material: peripheral blood, obtained after recovery from COVID-19. The source of these receptors is an adult who had recovered from COVID-19.

This chain uses TRBV27 with TRBJ2-2; TRBD2 aligns across 10 bases. The V gene's germline CDR1 is MNHEY and CDR2 SMNVEV (reference sequence). There are 18 residues in the CDR3. V shed 4 bases, J shed 0 bases, and the junction held 8 bases outside the gene matches. The CDR3 sequence is CASSSNLLAGTNTGELFF. CDR3 coding DNA: TGTGCCAGCAGTTCGAATTTACTAGCGGGGACGAACACCGGGGAGCTGTTTTTT.

The genes are TRBV4-3 and TRBJ2-7; TRBD1 matches at 10 bases. The CDR3 extends over 15 amino acids. After removal of 2 bases from V and 2 bases from J, the junction contained 3 bases not matched to a gene. Germline-derived CDR1 and CDR2 are LGHNA and YSLEER. CDR3 coding DNA: TGCGCCAGCAGCCAACGGGACAGGGGAGCCTACGAGCAGTACTTC. Translation gives CASSQRDRGAYEQYF.

The chain combines TRBV6-5 with TRBJ2-7; D is unclear. Deletions cut 4 bases from V and 3 bases from J, with 13 bases between. Germline V CDR1 and CDR2: MNHEY, SVGAGI. The CDR3 sequence is 14 residues long. CDR3 loop: CASSFTRGLYEQYF. Here the CDR3 DNA reads TGTGCCAGCAGTTTCACCCGTGGGCTCTACGAGCAGTACTTC.

A few counts support this clone. The genes are TRBV5-4 and TRBJ1-6, with D hard to call. The CDR3 runs to 13 residues. The germline V gene has CDR1 SGHNT and CDR2 YYREEE (reference sequence). Trimming cost V 4 bases and J 6 bases, with 8 bases left between them. The CDR3 is CASSPGTNSPLHF. CDR3 sequence (DNA): TGTGCCAGCAGCCCAGGCACTAATTCACCCCTCCACTTT.

There are a few counts of this clone. This specimen includes other DNA sequences encoding the same CDR3. The chain is built from TRBV9 and TRBJ2-3; possibly TRBD2 for D (5 bases). V lost 0 bases to trimming and J lost 2 bases, with 10 bases between them. Germline V gene data show CDR1 as SGDLS and CDR2 as YYNGEE. The CDR3 length is 15 residues. CDR3 sequence reads: CASSVGVDSTDTQYF. DNA for the CDR3: TGTGCCAGCAGCGTAGGGGTGGACTCCACAGATACGCAGTATTTT.

The V call is TRBV28, the J call TRBJ1-2; 9 positions agree with TRBD1. Germline lookup yields CDR1 MDHEN and CDR2 SYDVKM. V dropped 4 bases and J dropped 7; count of bases not matched to a gene: 10. CDR3 length: 15 residues. The DNA of the CDR3 is TGTGCCAGCAGTTCCCCGACAGGGGGAGCGGGTGGCTACACCTTC. Protein sequence: CASSSPTGGAGGYTF.

The chain employs TRBV4-2 and TRBJ2-7, with TRBD2 identical over 9 bases. Per germline, CDR1 LGHNA and CDR2 YNFKEQ. Unmatched junction bases numbered 8, after V lost 1 base and J lost 7 bases. The CDR3 consists of 15 residues. This CDR3 is CASSQVAQTSGEQYF. The CDR3 DNA sequence: TGTGCCAGCAGCCAAGTTGCCCAAACTAGCGGGGAGCAGTACTTC.

This rearrangement joins TRBV19 to TRBJ2-3; a possible D gene is TRBD1 (6 bases). The V gene lost 4 bases and the J gene lost 8 bases, with 22 bases spanning the gap. CDR3 length equals 16 residues. The germline V gene has CDR1 LNHDA and CDR2 SQIVND (reference sequence). In DNA form, the CDR3 reads TGTGCCAGTAGTAAACCGGGGACGCAGTCACAGGGTACGCAGTATTTT. It encodes CASSKPGTQSQGTQYF. Using reference TRBV19 and TRBJ2-3 for the parts outside the CDR3, the full variable domain is DGGITQSPKYLFRKEGQNVTLSCEQNLNHDAMYWYRQDPGQGLRLIYYSQIVNDFQKGDIAEGYSVSREKKESFPLTVTSAQKNPTAFYLCASSKPGTQSQGTQYFGPGTRLTVL.

This rearrangement joins TRBV27 to TRBJ2-1, with D perhaps given as TRBD1 or TRBD2 (5 bases each). CDR1 and CDR2 from the germline V gene are MNHEY and SMNVEV (reference sequence). The CDR3 is made up of 17 amino acids. Between the trimmed V and J ends, which lost 5 bases and 0 bases, there was a span of 17 bases. CDR3: CASSPEGTSSSYNEQFF. The CDR3, as DNA: TGTGCCAGCAGTCCCGAGGGGACGTCAAGCTCCTACAATGAGCAGTTCTTC.

This clone was seen a single time. The chain uses TRBV7-9 and TRBJ2-1; D may be TRBD1 (6 bases). There are 16 residues in the CDR3. Germline values: CDR1 SEHNR, CDR2 FQNEAQ (reference sequence). V lost 4 bases and J lost 1, with 14 bases in between. CDR3: CASSSPGVTSYNEQFF. The CDR3 nucleotides are TGTGCCAGCAGCTCCCCAGGGGTGACTTCCTACAATGAGCAGTTCTTC. The entire variable domain, with the rest obtained from reference TRBV7-9 and TRBJ2-1, is as follows: DTGVSQNPRHKITKRGQNVTFRCDPISEHNRLYWYRQTLGQGPEFLTYFQNEAQLEKSRLLSDRFSAERPKGSFSTLEIQRTEQGDSAMYLCASSSPGVTSYNEQFFGPGTRLTVL.

The CDR3 nucleotides read TGCGCCAGCAGCCTTACCTTAGGACAGTACTCCTACGAGCAGTACTTC. It codes for CASSLTLGQYSYEQYF. The chain combines TRBV4-1 with TRBJ2-7, with D perhaps TRBD1 (6 bases). This CDR3 is built from 16 residues. Germline V gene data show CDR1 as MGHRA and CDR2 as YSYEKL. Trimming removed 4 bases from V and 0 bases from J, with 16 bases in between.

This clone appeared a single time. The rearrangement links TRBV29-1 to TRBJ2-1, with D maybe TRBD2 (6 bases). V shed 7 bases and J shed 9 bases, with 19 bases lying between them. Germline V lookup: CDR1 SQVTM, CDR2 ANQGSEA. The CDR3 loop spans 13 amino acids. The CDR3 region is CSGVTGGNGEQFF. CDR3 nucleotides: TGCAGCGGAGTCACCGGCGGGAATGGTGAGCAGTTCTTC.

V gene TRBV13 combines with J gene TRBJ1-2, with D perhaps matching TRBD1 (6 bases). The CDR3 sequence is 13 residues long. The ends were cut back, 4 bases at V and 7 bases at J, with 13 bases in the middle. Germline lookup yields CDR1 PRHDT and CDR2 FYEKMQ (reference sequence). CDR3 in DNA: TGTGCCAGCAGCTCCCAGGGGCGCGGTGGCTACACCTTC. Protein sequence: CASSSQGRGGYTF. Full variable domain (missing parts from reference TRBV13 and TRBJ1-2): AAGVIQSPRHLIKEKRETATLKCYPIPRHDTVYWYQQGPGQDPQFLISFYEKMQSDKGSIPDRFSAQQFSDYHSELNMSSLELGDSALYFCASSSQGRGGYTFGSGTRLTVV.

The chain has TRBV28 and TRBJ1-5; 8 nucleotides match TRBD1. Trimming took 4 bases from V and 6 from J; bases not matched to a gene: 5. Germline CDR1 reads MDHEN; CDR2 reads SYDVKM. The CDR3 extends over 14 amino acids. CDR3 nucleotides: TGTGCCAGCAGTTCAGGGGGCTGGAGTCAGCCCCAGCATTTT. Its translation is CASSSGGWSQPQHF.

V usage is TRBV5-1 and J usage is TRBJ1-5; D possibly corresponds to TRBD1 (5 bases). CDR1 is SGHRS, CDR2 YFSETQ, per germline. CDR3 length equals 14 residues. Trimming removed 4 bases from V and 4 bases from J, with 12 bases in between. The CDR3 sequence is CASSAGPTNQPQHF. DNA of the CDR3: TGCGCCAGCAGCGCGGGACCGACTAATCAGCCCCAGCATTTT.

The chain has TRBV12-5 and TRBJ2-2, with TRBD1 matching over 9 bases. After removal of 8 bases from V and 6 bases from J, the junction contained 7 bases not matched to a gene. Germline CDR1 LGHNT, CDR2 FRNRAP. This CDR3 spans 14 amino acids. DNA for the CDR3: TGTGCTAGTAGAAAGGGACAGGGCGCCGGGGAGCTGTTTTTT. It codes for CASRKGQGAGELFF.

The rearrangement joins TRBV19 to TRBJ2-4; D call uncertain. CDR3 length equals 17 residues. With 4 bases removed from V and 0 bases from J, the gap between germline ends came to 16 bases. From germline, CDR1 is LNHDA and CDR2 SQIVND (reference sequence). CDR3 in amino acids: CASSTLPDGTAKNIQYF. Written as DNA, the CDR3 is TGTGCCAGTAGTACCCTCCCGGACGGTACAGCCAAAAACATTCAGTACTTC.

There are a few counts of this clone. V and J are TRBV5-4 and TRBJ1-1; 9 nucleotides align to TRBD1. V dropped 6 bases and J dropped 1; count of bases not matched to a gene: 4. Germline-derived CDR1 and CDR2 are SGHNT and YYREEE (reference sequence). This CDR3 is built from 14 residues. The CDR3 reads CASNQGQGNTEAFF. DNA of the CDR3: TGTGCCAGCAACCAGGGACAGGGGAACACTGAAGCTTTCTTT.

The V gene is TRBV27, the J gene TRBJ1-4; D might be TRBD1 (6 bases). Germline lookup yields CDR1 MNHEY and CDR2 SMNVEV (reference sequence). V was trimmed by 3 bases and J by 3 bases, leaving 17 bases between them. This CDR3 comprises 17 residues. The CDR3 DNA reads as TGTGCCAGCAGTTTCCGCGGGACACCACGGGCTAATGAAAAACTGTTTTTT. It encodes CASSFRGTPRANEKLFF.

In DNA form, the CDR3 reads TGTGCCAGCAGCTTTGGGGTCCAGGCAGATACGCAGTATTTT. Translation gives CASSFGVQADTQYF. The rearrangement uses TRBV7-2 and TRBJ2-3; unclear D gene. Trimming removed 3 bases at V and 4 bases at J, with 11 bases between. The V gene's germline CDR1 is SGHTA and CDR2 FQGNSA. There are 14 residues in the CDR3.

The chain couples TRBV6-5 to TRBJ2-7; 11 bases map to TRBD1. J gave up 4 bases and V 6 bases, and 5 bases lay outside the gene matches. The CDR3 is 14 amino acids. Germline CDR1 reads MNHEY; CDR2 reads SVGAGI. The CDR3 bases are TGTGCCAGCAGGAGGGGACAGGGGGTATACGAGCAGTACTTC. It codes for CASRRGQGVYEQYF.

The chain uses TRBV27 and TRBJ2-1, with a tentative D call TRBD2 (5 bases). The germline CDR1 and CDR2 sequences are MNHEY and SMNVEV (reference sequence). CDR3 length: 14 amino acids. The germline V and J ends were trimmed by 6 bases and 7 bases, with 16 bases remaining between them. The DNA for the CDR3 is TGTGCCAGCAGGACGGGATTCCCTGGGAATGAGCAGTTCTTC. Amino acids: CASRTGFPGNEQFF.

The chain has TRBV18 and TRBJ2-7, with D hard to call. Trimming took 3 bases from V and 0 from J, leaving 6 bases between them. This CDR3 region has 13 residues. Germline V gene data show CDR1 as KGHSH and CDR2 as LQKENI. The CDR3 is CASSPPGSYEQYF. CDR3 DNA sequence: TGTGCCAGCTCACCCCCCGGCTCCTACGAGCAGTACTTC.

The chain has TRBV5-6 and TRBJ1-6; D gene ambiguous. V was cut by 0 bases and J by 6 bases, with 7 bases left in between. The CDR3 is made up of 14 amino acids. Per the germline V gene, CDR1 is SGHDT and CDR2 is YYEEEE. CDR3 bases: TGTGCCAGCAGCTTGGGGGGAGGTAATTCACCCCTCCACTTT. Translating gives CASSLGGGNSPLHF.

The chain carries TRBV4-1 and TRBJ1-1, with D unclear. Between the trimmed V and J ends, which lost 2 bases and 0 bases, there was a span of 7 bases. The germline V gene has CDR1 MGHRA and CDR2 YSYEKL. The CDR3 has 14 amino acids. The CDR3 protein is CASSQILLNTEAFF. The CDR3 region has the DNA TGCGCCAGCAGCCAAATCCTATTGAACACTGAAGCTTTCTTT.